This T cell receptor beta chain emerged from a study of blood T cells in healthy people across ages. Findings of the study overall: Without sorted subsets, naive and antigen-experienced compartments could not be conclusively compared.

CDR1 and CDR2 from the germline V gene are SEHNR and FQNEAQ (reference sequence). V was trimmed by 5 bases and J by 0 bases, leaving 12 bases between them. The CDR3 totals 15 residues. This clonotype has at least ten counts. What it binds is not known. The authors ran a second PCR of roughly 6 to 11 cycles using a sample-barcoded 5' primer and a J-beta primer mix. All samples gave at least 3 million CDR3-containing paired-end reads. TCRdb called the 5' RACE reads again in MiXCR, with one record for every CDR3 protein. Among 630,000 or so distinct CDR3 sequences listed, 25% to 30% were seen once. Input material: blood. The V and J genes are TRBV7-9 and TRBJ2-3; D possibly corresponds to TRBD1 (5 bases). The clonotype was recovered from a woman of 80 years or more in good health. CDR3 loop: CASSVDTLSTDTQYF. The DNA for the CDR3 is TGTGCCAGCAGCGTGGACACCCTTAGCACAGATACGCAGTATTTT.